The clone carrying this T cell receptor (beta chain) was seen a handful of times. Its antigen is still unknown. This sample stems from a study of beta chain features in type 1 diabetes. The overall study: What patients shared with healthy donors was a similar profile of age, gender and cell yields.

Isolated RNA was reverse transcribed in full, so expressed TCRB transcripts were sequenced. Some clones are missing from TCRdb's copy, which holds only in-frame ones; the method was immunoSEQ multiplex PCR. The sample contains about 260,000 clones, about 20% of which appear only once. Notes on the study in general: Type 1 diabetes patients showed a moderate but significant shortening of TCRB CDR3s in all four CD4+ subsets. The study found that naive, central memory and Treg TCRB repertoires appeared more similar in patients than in healthy donors. For patients and controls alike, PCR might favor shorter templates to the same degree.

The receptor was derived from a woman aged 40 to 50 with type 1 diabetes. Sample: naive CD4+ T cells from blood.

The CDR3 coding sequence is TGTGCCATCGGATCGGGAGGCAATCAGCCCCAGCATTTT. Translated: CAIGSGGNQPQHF. The chain couples TRBV15 to TRBJ1-5, with D hard to call. The CDR3 is 13 residues long. Germline CDR1 reads LNHNV; CDR2 reads YYDKDF (reference sequence). Trimming shortened V by 10 bases and J by 2 bases, and 12 bases separated the two germline ends.